The rows below give T cell receptor beta chains drawn from one sample of a study of blood T cell repertoires in COVID-19. Data came from immunoSEQ multiplex PCR; TCRdb stores just in-frame clones and leaves some out. The sample comprises roughly 260,000 clones, about 90% of which are singletons, and 0.95% to 1.5% rests with the top ten. What was sequenced was PBMCs or T cells enriched from blood (not recorded which). Receptors originate from a human donor in a cohort exposed to, infected with or recovered from COVID-19 (not recorded which). The donor label of this sample is uncertain. Both conserved end residues are part of each CDR3. A D gene is named only where the DNA matches it firmly. The size field is filled for only some rows; it gives once, few, many or a size class.

>TRBJ2-1|.|TRBD2|TRBV4-1
CASRVIAGDYNEQFF
TGCGCCAGCAGGGTCATAGCGGGGGACTACAATGAGCAGTTCTTC
>TRBJ2-2|.|.|TRBV19
CASSRGGANTGELFF
TGTGCCAGTAGTCGGGGCGGGGCTAACACCGGGGAGCTGTTTTTT
>TRBJ1-2|.|TRBD1|TRBV6-1
CASSENQGARGYTF
TGTGCCAGCAGTGAAAATCAGGGGGCGAGAGGCTACACCTTC
>TRBJ2-1|.|.|TRBV2
CAGRAYNEQFF
TGTGCCGGGAGAGCGTACAATGAGCAGTTCTTC
>TRBJ2-2|.|TRBD1|TRBV24-1
CAAGQGIPGELFF
TGTGCCGCGGGACAGGGGATTCCCGGGGAGCTGTTTTTT
>TRBJ1-5|.|.|TRBV30
CAWAPGVYQPQHF
TGTGCCTGGGCGCCAGGGGTATATCAGCCCCAGCATTTT
>TRBJ1-2|.|.|TRBV7-9
CASSLDPIGYTF
TGTGCCAGCAGCTTAGATCCTATTGGCTACACCTTC
>TRBJ2-7|.|TRBD2|TRBV11-2
CASSIIAGVYEQYF
TGTGCCAGCAGCATCATAGCGGGGGTCTACGAGCAGTACTTC
>TRBJ2-5|.|.|TRBV6-5
CASSYSHRGETQYF
TGTGCCAGCAGTTACTCCCACCGGGGAGAGACCCAGTACTTC
>TRBJ1-2|.|.|TRBV9
CASSPRQHYGYTF
TGTGCCAGCAGCCCCCGACAGCACTATGGCTACACCTTC
>TRBJ1-6|.|TRBD1|TRBV7-2
CASSSTGGLDSPLHF
TGTGCCAGCAGTTCGACAGGGGGCCTGGATTCACCCCTCCACTTT
>TRBJ1-2|.|TRBD1|TRBV5-1
CASSSRSGTEFYGYTF
TGCGCCAGCAGCTCGAGGTCCGGGACAGAGTTCTATGGCTACACCTTC
>TRBJ2-7|.|.|TRBV5-8
CASSQGYEQYF
TGTGCCAGCAGCCAGGGTTACGAGCAGTACTTC
>TRBJ1-1|.|TRBD1|TRBV3-1/TRBV3-2
CASSPRQGNTEAFF
TGTGCCAGCAGCCCCCGACAGGGGAACACTGAAGCTTTCTTT
>TRBJ2-7|.|TRBD1|TRBV3-1/TRBV3-2
CASSQNRGNEQYF
TGTGCCAGCAGCCAAAACAGGGGGAACGAGCAGTACTTC
>TRBJ2-1|.|TRBD2|TRBV5-1
CASRYQRGGTNEQFF
TGCGCCAGCAGGTATCAGCGGGGGGGTACGAATGAGCAGTTCTTC
>TRBJ2-2|.|TRBD2|TRBV7-9
CASRAAAGGPTGELFF
TGTGCCAGCAGGGCGGCCGCGGGGGGCCCCACCGGGGAGCTGTTTTTT
>TRBJ1-5|once|.|TRBV6-2/TRBV6-3
CASSYARQGPGNQPQHF
TGTGCCAGCAGTTACGCTCGTCAGGGGCCGGGCAATCAGCCCCAGCATTTT
>TRBJ2-3|.|.|TRBV27
CASSLTLGRADTQYF
TGTGCCAGCAGTTTAACCCTAGGGCGGGCAGATACGCAGTATTTT
>TRBJ2-5|many|TRBD2|TRBV5-1
CASSFGGFRETQYF
TGCGCCAGCAGCTTCGGGGGGTTTAGGGAGACCCAGTACTTC
>TRBJ1-2|.|.|TRBV30
CVLTTQGGDGYTF
TGTGTCTTAACCACACAGGGAGGGGATGGCTACACCTTC
>TRBJ2-7|.|TRBD1|TRBV6-5
CASSRTGGQGYEQYF
TGTGCCAGCAGTCGAACCGGTGGACAGGGGTACGAGCAGTACTTC
>TRBJ1-1|.|TRBD1|TRBV7-9
CATSGTGGLGTEAFF
TGTGCCACCTCCGGGACAGGGGGACTAGGCACTGAAGCTTTCTTT
>TRBJ1-3|.|.|TRBV30
CAWSNTGGNTIYF
TGTGCCTGGAGTAATACAGGGGGAAACACCATATATTTT
>TRBJ2-1|.|.|TRBV19
CASSAGLALNEQFF
TGTGCCAGTAGTGCCGGTCTAGCGCTCAATGAGCAGTTCTTC
>TRBJ1-4|.|.|TRBV7-2
CASRYSATNEKLFF
TGTGCCAGCAGATATTCGGCAACTAATGAAAAACTGTTTTTT
>TRBJ1-2|once|TRBD1|TRBV29-1
CSAEEQGATNYGYTF
TGCAGCGCTGAGGAGCAGGGGGCGACTAACTATGGCTACACCTTC
>TRBJ2-3|.|TRBD2|TRBV3-1/TRBV3-2
CASSQGSSGGADTQYF
TGTGCCAGCAGCCAAGGTTCCAGCGGGGGGGCGGATACGCAGTATTTT
>TRBJ2-3|.|TRBD2|TRBV23-1
CASSPGLRGEGRTDTQYF
TGCGCCAGCAGCCCGGGACTCCGGGGGGAAGGACGCACAGATACGCAGTATTTT
>TRBJ1-4|.|.|TRBV6-5
CASGGYEKLFF
TGTGCCAGCGGGGGCTATGAAAAACTGTTTTTT
>TRBJ1-1|.|.|TRBV30
CAWSVQSEAFF
TGTGCCTGGAGTGTACAGTCCGAAGCTTTCTTT
>TRBJ2-7|.|TRBD1|TRBV19
CASSTRTGTPREQYF
TGTGCCAGTAGTACCCGGACAGGTACCCCTAGGGAGCAGTACTTC
>TRBJ1-1|.|TRBD1|TRBV19
CASSDIGTANTEAFF
TGTGCCAGTAGCGATATCGGGACAGCGAACACTGAAGCTTTCTTT
>TRBJ1-5|.|.|TRBV12-3/TRBV12-4
CASSLRLGQPQHF
TGTGCCAGCAGTTTACGGCTAGGTCAGCCCCAGCATTTT
>TRBJ1-5|.|.|TRBV19
CASSTTGNQPQHF
TGTGCCAGTAGTACCACAGGGAATCAGCCCCAGCATTTT
>TRBJ2-3|.|.|TRBV3-1/TRBV3-2
CASSQGLGRTDTQYF
TGTGCCAGCAGCCAAGGACTAGGGAGGACAGATACGCAGTATTTT
>TRBJ1-6|few|.|TRBV7-6
CASSPRTALEAAASPLHF
TGTGCCAGCAGCCCACGAACGGCTTTGGAGGCAGCTGCTTCACCCCTCCACTTT
>TRBJ1-1|once|TRBD1|TRBV27
CASSAQGASTEAFF
TGTGCCAGCAGTGCACAGGGGGCGAGTACTGAAGCTTTCTTT
>TRBJ1-1|.|TRBD1|TRBV6-4
CASSVGGWTEAFF
TGTGCCAGCAGTGTAGGGGGCTGGACTGAAGCTTTCTTT
>TRBJ2-7|.|TRBD1|TRBV5-1
CASSLAGTGRRYEQYF
TGCGCCAGCAGCTTGGCCGGGACAGGTCGAAGGTACGAGCAGTACTTC
>TRBJ1-2|.|TRBD1|TRBV18
CASSPVLEPTGNSGDGYTF
TGTGCCAGCTCACCAGTGTTGGAACCGACAGGGAATTCGGGCGATGGCTACACCTTC
>TRBJ2-5|.|TRBD2|TRBV30
CAWSGLAHETQYF
TGTGCCTGGAGTGGACTAGCGCATGAGACCCAGTACTTC
>TRBJ1-1|.|.|TRBV19
CASSRGAGTEAFF
TGTGCCAGTAGTAGGGGCGCCGGAACTGAAGCTTTCTTT
>TRBJ1-2|.|.|TRBV19
CASSIEATSALGYTF
TGTGCCAGTAGTATAGAAGCCACGTCCGCGTTAGGCTACACCTTC
>TRBJ1-1|.|.|TRBV10-2
CASRYDTEAFF
TGCGCCAGCAGGTATGACACTGAAGCTTTCTTT
>TRBJ2-5|.|TRBD2|TRBV5-1
CASSGGTLAGEETQYF
TGCGCCAGCAGCGGAGGTACACTAGCGGGGGAAGAGACCCAGTACTTC
>TRBJ1-1|.|TRBD1|TRBV5-1
CASSATGGNTEAFF
TGCGCCAGCAGCGCGACAGGGGGGAACACTGAAGCTTTCTTT
>TRBJ1-4|.|TRBD1|TRBV15
CATSSRQGRYEKLFF
TGTGCCACCAGCAGTAGACAGGGCCGCTATGAAAAACTGTTTTTT
>TRBJ1-2|.|.|TRBV2
CASSEANYPLRGYTF
TGTGCCAGCAGTGAAGCTAATTACCCCTTGCGTGGCTACACCTTC
>TRBJ1-1|.|.|TRBV7-8
CASSSLRESTEAFF
TGTGCCAGCAGCTCCCTAAGGGAGAGCACTGAAGCTTTCTTT
>TRBJ2-7|.|.|TRBV12-5
CASAQGIYEQYF
TGTGCTAGTGCCCAGGGGATTTACGAGCAGTACTTC
>TRBJ2-3|.|TRBD2|TRBV5-4
CASSLGLAGDSDTQYF
TGTGCCAGCAGCTTGGGGCTAGCGGGGGACTCAGATACGCAGTATTTT